The clone carrying this T cell receptor (beta chain) has ten or more counts. Its target is unknown. TCRdb re-derived calls from the 5' RACE reads in MiXCR, one entry per CDR3 protein. The sample lists some 200,000 distinct CDR3 sequences, about 7% occurring once. The germline V gene has CDR1 MGHRA and CDR2 YSYEKL. Losses at the gene ends were 6 bases for V and 4 bases for J; bases not matched to a gene: 7. The CDR3 consists of 15 residues. The data stem from a study of CD8 T cells in ankylosing spondylitis. Whole-study results and caveats: Previous work reported some of these motif variants in the synovial fluid and blood of reactive arthritis. Disease-linked clones reportedly concentrated significantly in matched ankylosing spondylitis synovial fluid. CD8+ cells made up the disease-linked clones, which were relatively rare in peripheral blood. A TCR beta motif of under 10 highly homologous variants seemed to mark ankylosing spondylitis blood.

The specimen was blood, either unsorted or a sorted T cell fraction (not recorded which). This clonotype was sampled from a male donor with ankylosing spondylitis. The chain combines TRBV4-1 with TRBJ2-1; 9 nucleotides agree with TRBD2. CDR3: CASRPAGGSYNEQFF. DNA for the CDR3: TGCGCCAGCAGACCAGCGGGGGGATCATACAATGAGCAGTTCTTC.